What follows are 26 T cell receptor beta chains derived from one specimen sequenced in a study of CD8+ T cells in alopecia areata. Treatment described: oral pan-JAK inhibitor, 5-10 mg twice daily. Peripheral blood, together with lesional scalp punch biopsies, was collected from alopecia areata patients. Extracted from the samples, RNA was reverse transcribed into cDNA to serve as the sequencing template. Generated by immunoSEQ multiplex PCR, the TCRdb table keeps only in-frame clones and is missing some. The table lists about 3,300 clones, roughly 84% of them singletons, with around 5% in the top ten. The sequenced sample was skin, obtained at week 24, from a patient treated with tofacitinib. The receptors shown here come from a human donor with alopecia areata.

This sequence joins TRBV7-6 and TRBJ2-1; D might be TRBD2 (6 bases). The CDR3 contains 14 residues. Germline CDR1 and CDR2: SGHVS and FNYEAQ. Trimming cost V 1 base and J 6 bases, with 10 bases left between them. CDR3 protein: CASSLDGLLNEQFF. In DNA, the CDR3 is TGTGCCAGCAGCTTAGACGGACTACTCAATGAGCAGTTCTTC. The variable domain in full, completed from reference TRBV7-6 and TRBJ2-1, reads GAGVSQSPRYKVTKRGQDVALRCDPISGHVSLYWYRQALGQGPEFLTYFNYEAQQDKSGLPNDRFSAERPEGSISTLTIQRTEQRDSAMYRCASSLDGLLNEQFFGPGTRLTVL.

The V and J genes are TRBV7-9 and TRBJ2-3, with 8 bases identical to TRBD1. The CDR3 length is 14 residues. Unmatched junction bases numbered 4, after V lost 5 bases and J lost 3 bases. Looked up from germline, CDR1 is SEHNR and CDR2 is FQNEAQ (reference sequence). CDR3 DNA: TGTGCCAGCAGCCTAGGGACAGGTACAGATACGCAGTATTTT. It yields the protein CASSLGTGTDTQYF.

This chain uses TRBV6-1 with TRBJ1-2; D remains ambiguous. Trimming pared 3 bases from V and 6 bases from J, leaving 17 bases between. CDR1 MNHNS and CDR2 SASEGT come from the germline V gene. This CDR3 contains 15 residues. The DNA of the CDR3 is TGTGCCAGCAGTGATGGTGGCACGGTTTTTGATGGCTACACCTTC. This sequence encodes CASSDGGTVFDGYTF.

The CDR3, as DNA: TGTGCCTGGAGTGTAGCAGGGGCGCGAACTGGATCACCCCTCCACTTT. It encodes CAWSVAGARTGSPLHF. V and J are TRBV30 and TRBJ1-6; TRBD1 is a possible D gene (6 bases). V gave up 0 bases and J gave up 10 bases, with 19 bases separating them. Germline CDR1 is GTSNPN and CDR2 is SVGIG (reference sequence). The CDR3 totals 16 residues.

CDR3 protein: CSAYKDGYTF. The CDR3 DNA reads TGCAGTGCGTATAAAGATGGCTACACCTTC. The chain combines TRBV20-1 with TRBJ1-2; no clear D gene. CDR3 length: 10 residues. V lost 6 bases and J lost 6, with 8 bases in between. Germline values: CDR1 DFQATT, CDR2 SNEGSKA (reference sequence).

The rearrangement links TRBV18 to TRBJ1-4, with no clear D. This CDR3 comprises 13 residues. CDR1 and CDR2 from the germline V gene are KGHSH and LQKENI. Trimming removed 2 bases at V and 8 bases at J, with 9 bases between. In DNA, the CDR3 is TGTGCCAGCTCACCAACGGACGGGGAAAAACTGTTTTTT. Amino acid sequence: CASSPTDGEKLFF. Complete variable domain (other parts from reference TRBV18 and TRBJ1-4): NAGVMQNPRHLVRRRGQEARLRCSPMKGHSHVYWYRQLPEEGLKFMVYLQKENIIDESGMPKERFSAEFPKEGPSILRIQQVVRGDSAAYFCASSPTDGEKLFFGSGTQLSVL.

This clone was seen a few times. The gene calls are TRBV5-1 and TRBJ1-2; the match to TRBD1 covers 8 bases. The CDR3 is 14 amino acids. V was pared by 4 bases and J by 2 bases, with 4 bases of the junction left unmatched. Per germline, CDR1 SGHRS and CDR2 YFSETQ. The CDR3 coding sequence is TGCGCCAGCAGCCAAGGACAGGGAAACTATGGCTACACCTTC. Protein product: CASSQGQGNYGYTF.

The CDR3 here is CASSFNGGSEKLFF. The CDR3 DNA reads as TGTGCCAGCTCATTCAACGGGGGGAGTGAAAAACTGTTTTTT. The V call is TRBV18, the J call TRBJ1-4, with TRBD1 as a possible D gene (5 bases). This CDR3 contains 14 residues. The V gene lost 5 bases and the J gene lost 7 bases, with 14 bases spanning the gap. CDR1 and CDR2 from the germline V gene are KGHSH and LQKENI.

CDR3 loop: CASSFGTDSNQPQHF. The DNA of the CDR3 is TGTGCCAGCAGCTTCGGGACTGATAGCAATCAGCCCCAGCATTTT. The chain carries TRBV5-5 and TRBJ1-5; perhaps TRBD1 as D (5 bases). Per the germline V gene, CDR1 is SGHKS and CDR2 is YYEKEE (reference sequence). This CDR3 is 15 amino acids long. V was pared by 2 bases and J by 0 bases, with 9 bases between.

The chain's CDR3 is CASTRSSYNSPLHF. As DNA, the CDR3 is TGTGCCAGCACCCGGAGCTCCTATAATTCACCCCTCCACTTT. This chain connects TRBV6-5 to TRBJ1-6, with D uncertain. The CDR3 extends over 14 amino acids. Germline CDR1 and CDR2: MNHEY and SVGAGI. V lost 7 bases and J 0 bases, leaving 7 bases between the germline ends.

The CDR3 DNA is TGTGCCAGCAGTGGGGGCGGCAGGGGCGATTTCGAGCAGTACTTC. Protein: CASSGGGRGDFEQYF. The chain employs TRBV6-5 and TRBJ2-7; weak D call: TRBD1 (6 bases). Germline CDR1 MNHEY, CDR2 SVGAGI. Deletions cut 5 bases from V and 6 bases from J, with 20 bases between. There are 15 residues in the CDR3.

This clone showed up just a few times. J is TRBJ1-2 and V is TRBV7-8; 8 nucleotides agree with TRBD1. V was pared by 1 base and J by 6 bases, with 1 base of the junction left unmatched. Germline V CDR1 and CDR2: SGHVS, FQNEAQ. The CDR3 has 13 residues. CDR3 amino acids: CASSLGTGNGYTF. The CDR3 DNA reads as TGTGCCAGCAGCTTAGGGACAGGGAATGGCTACACCTTC. The full variable domain, rest sourced from reference TRBV7-8 and TRBJ1-2, is GAGVSQSPRYKVAKRGQDVALRCDPISGHVSLFWYQQALGQGPEFLTYFQNEAQLDKSGLPSDRFFAERPEGSVSTLKIQRTQQEDSAVYLCASSLGTGNGYTFGSGTRLTVV.

This chain joins TRBV7-9 and TRBJ1-1, with D possibly being TRBD1 (6 bases). Germline V gene sequence: CDR1 SEHNR, CDR2 FQNEAQ (reference sequence). V shed 2 bases and J shed 3 bases, with 13 bases lying between them. The CDR3 length is 15 residues. In DNA form, the CDR3 reads TGTGCCAGCAGCTTAATTGGACAGAGAGACACTGAAGCTTTCTTT. This translates into CASSLIGQRDTEAFF.

The chain has TRBV5-1 and TRBJ2-7; TRBD1 matches at 9 bases. Germline values: CDR1 SGHRS, CDR2 YFSETQ. With V trimmed by 4 bases and J by 3 bases, 5 bases remained unmatched. The CDR3 runs to 14 residues. The CDR3 reads CASSGGQGFYEQYF. CDR3 nucleotide sequence: TGCGCCAGCAGCGGGGGACAGGGTTTCTACGAGCAGTACTTC.

The chain is built from TRBV6-5 and TRBJ1-5; tentative D call: TRBD1 (6 bases). Germline V lookup: CDR1 MNHEY, CDR2 SVGAGI. The ends were cut back, 2 bases at V and 9 bases at J, with 20 bases in the middle. The CDR3 runs to 16 residues. The CDR3 coding sequence is TGTGCCAGCAGTTACGGGGTCCAGGGGTCAGATTCGCCCCAGCATTTT. Protein: CASSYGVQGSDSPQHF.

This chain uses TRBV18 with TRBJ2-2, with 8 bases aligning to TRBD2. The CDR3 sequence is 19 residues long. From germline, CDR1 is KGHSH and CDR2 LQKENI. The J segment lost 0 bases and the V segment lost 6 bases, leaving 15 bases of the junction unmatched. CDR3 loop: CASSTTSIAGSANTGELFF. The CDR3 bases are TGTGCCAGCTCTACCACCTCAATAGCGGGGAGCGCGAACACCGGGGAGCTGTTTTTT.

The rearrangement links TRBV19 to TRBJ2-1; 8 bases map to TRBD1. V was clipped by 4 bases and J by 0 bases; unmatched bases: 8. The CDR3 has 17 residues. Germline CDR1 and CDR2: LNHDA and SQIVND (reference sequence). The CDR3 bases are TGTGCCAGTAGTACCCTAAGGACAGGGAGCTCCTACAATGAGCAGTTCTTC. Translation gives CASSTLRTGSSYNEQFF.

The chain combines TRBV4-2 with TRBJ1-5, with D uncertain. Germline lookup yields CDR1 LGHNA and CDR2 YNFKEQ. Trimming removed 0 bases at V and 2 bases at J, with 11 bases between. There are 16 residues in the CDR3. The CDR3 DNA sequence: TGTGCCAGCAGCCAAGAAGGTAGGAGGGGCAATCAGCCCCAGCATTTT. Its protein is CASSQEGRRGNQPQHF.

The chain recombines TRBV30 with TRBJ1-4, with D uncertain. V was cut by 2 bases and J by 7 bases, with 8 bases left in between. From germline, CDR1 is GTSNPN and CDR2 SVGIG (reference sequence). The CDR3 spans 12 residues. Here the CDR3 DNA reads TGTGCCTGGAGTTGGATGAGTGAAAAACTGTTTTTT. This sequence encodes CAWSWMSEKLFF.

J is TRBJ2-7 and V is TRBV7-6; D is tentatively TRBD1 or TRBD2 (5 bases each). This CDR3 is 17 amino acids long. CDR1 is SGHVS and CDR2 is FNYEAQ in the germline V gene. Trimming removed 1 base from V and 2 bases from J, with 18 bases in between. The CDR3 loop reads CASSLGSPGQGTYEQYF. CDR3 bases: TGTGCCAGCAGCTTAGGTTCTCCGGGGCAGGGAACCTACGAGCAGTACTTC.

The chain couples TRBV29-1 to TRBJ2-1; D remains unclear. Trimming removed 3 bases from V and 11 bases from J, with 20 bases in between. The CDR3 is 14 amino acids. The germline CDR1 and CDR2 sequences are SQVTM and ANQGSEA. CDR3 coding DNA: TGCAGCGTTGACACAAGGTCGCTGGGCGGCCAGCAGTTCTTC. It translates to CSVDTRSLGGQQFF.

In this sample, this clone turned up a few times. The chain employs TRBV15 and TRBJ2-3, with 7 bases aligning to TRBD1. The CDR3 is made up of 14 amino acids. The germline gives CDR1 LNHNV, CDR2 YYDKDF (reference sequence). V shed 1 base and J 5 bases; nucleotides not matched to a gene: 3. This CDR3 reads CATSRVGQVDTQYF. The DNA of the CDR3 is TGTGCCACCAGCAGAGTAGGACAGGTAGATACGCAGTATTTT.

V usage is TRBV14 and J usage is TRBJ2-1; 10 positions match TRBD2. This CDR3 is built from 16 residues. V was pared by 2 bases and J by 6 bases, with 7 bases of the junction left unmatched. Germline V gene sequence: CDR1 SGHDN, CDR2 FVKESK. The CDR3 nucleotides read TGTGCCAGCAGCCAAAGCCTAGCGGGGGTTGGCAATGAGCAGTTCTTC. Its translation is CASSQSLAGVGNEQFF.

The rearrangement uses TRBV29-1 and TRBJ2-1; D might be TRBD1 or TRBD2, each matching 5 bases. The CDR3 extends over 17 amino acids. The V end lost 0 bases, the J end lost 0 bases, and 15 bases lay between the germline ends. CDR1 and CDR2 from the germline V gene are SQVTM and ANQGSEA. The CDR3 bases are TGCAGCGTTGAAGATATCATCTCAGGGAGCTCCTACAATGAGCAGTTCTTC. Residues: CSVEDIISGSSYNEQFF.

CDR3 sequence reads: CASSQLDLVPGGPYEQYF. Here the CDR3 DNA reads TGCGCCAGCAGCCAACTAGACCTTGTTCCGGGGGGCCCCTACGAGCAGTACTTC. This rearrangement joins TRBV4-1 to TRBJ2-7; D possibly corresponds to TRBD2 (7 bases). V lost 2 bases to trimming and J lost 2 bases, with 22 bases between them. The CDR3 has 18 amino acids. Germline V gene data show CDR1 as MGHRA and CDR2 as YSYEKL.

V is TRBV7-9 and J is TRBJ1-3, with D possibly matching TRBD1 (6 bases). This CDR3 has 15 residues. V gave up 5 bases and J gave up 4 bases, with 15 bases separating them. Looked up from germline, CDR1 is SEHNR and CDR2 is FQNEAQ (reference sequence). CDR3 nucleotide sequence: TGTGCCAGCAGCAGACTACAGGGTACGGGAAACACCATATATTTT. Translating gives CASSRLQGTGNTIYF. The complete variable domain, with remaining parts taken from reference TRBV7-9 and TRBJ1-3, reads DTGVSQNPRHKITKRGQNVTFRCDPISEHNRLYWYRQTLGQGPEFLTYFQNEAQLEKSRLLSDRFSAERPKGSFSTLEIQRTEQGDSAMYLCASSRLQGTGNTIYFGEGSWLTVV.